A single sample gave rise to the 17 T cell receptor beta chains below, sequenced in a study of blood T cell repertoires in COVID-19. Assay: immunoSEQ multiplex PCR; the TCRdb copy retains only in-frame clones and omits some. In the table there are approximately 250,000 clones, around 90% of which are singletons. Sequencing was carried out using PBMCs or T cells enriched from blood (not recorded which). The receptors derive from a woman in her fifties or sixties in a cohort exposed to, infected with or recovered from COVID-19 (not recorded which).

V is TRBV9 and J is TRBJ2-7; 8 nucleotides line up with TRBD1. The CDR3 contains 12 residues. Trimming removed 3 bases from V and 8 bases from J; junction bases left unmatched: 4. Germline lookup yields CDR1 SGDLS and CDR2 YYNGEE. The CDR3 DNA is TGTGCCAGCAGCGCCTCAGGGGGCAAGCAGTACTTC. It codes for CASSASGGKQYF.

This clone has only one observation. J is TRBJ1-2 and V is TRBV13; no clear D gene. The CDR3 loop spans 16 amino acids. Germline CDR1 is PRHDT and CDR2 is FYEKMQ (reference sequence). Trimming shortened V by 3 bases and J by 3 bases, and 17 bases separated the two germline ends. DNA of the CDR3: TGTGCCAGCAGCTTGCAGAGGGCCGCCGCTTACTATGGCTACACCTTC. Protein: CASSLQRAAAYYGYTF.

The rearrangement joins TRBV9 to TRBJ2-4, with 8 nucleotides matching TRBD1. CDR1 is SGDLS, CDR2 YYNGEE, per germline. Trimming took 4 bases from V and 7 from J; bases not matched to a gene: 10. This CDR3 has 15 residues. The CDR3 protein is CASSPTTGVGNIQYF. CDR3 DNA: TGTGCCAGCAGCCCAACGACAGGGGTGGGGAACATTCAGTACTTC.

The chain carries TRBV28 and TRBJ2-3; D call uncertain. Trimming left V 6 bases short and J 0 bases short, with 7 bases between. Germline CDR1 and CDR2: MDHEN and SYDVKM. The CDR3 sequence is 13 residues long. The CDR3, as DNA: TGTGCCAGCAGCTTACAAAGCACAGATACGCAGTATTTT. Residues: CASSLQSTDTQYF.

The rearrangement uses TRBV6-4 and TRBJ1-1; no clear D gene. Trimming shortened V by 0 bases and J by 8 bases, and 13 bases separated the two germline ends. The CDR3 is 14 residues long. Germline V gene sequence: CDR1 MRHNA, CDR2 SNTAGT. The CDR3 DNA reads as TGTGCCAGCAGTGACTCTGAGAACCCTCTAGAAGCTTTCTTT. Protein: CASSDSENPLEAFF.

The rearrangement links TRBV5-4 to TRBJ2-1; 12 nucleotides line up with TRBD2. This CDR3 is 20 amino acids long. V gave up 5 bases and J gave up 4 bases; unmatched junction bases: 19. Germline V CDR1 and CDR2: SGHNT, YYREEE (reference sequence). For the CDR3, the DNA is TGTGCCAGCAGTCAAAGCGGGGGGCTAGCGGGAGGGTCGCCTTACAATGAGCAGTTCTTC. Its protein product is CASSQSGGLAGGSPYNEQFF.

The chain carries TRBV6-6 and TRBJ1-6, with no clear D. Germline V gene lookup returns CDR1 MNHNY and CDR2 SVGAGI (reference sequence). Trimming shortened V by 4 bases and J by 6 bases, and 13 bases separated the two germline ends. This CDR3 is built from 15 residues. The CDR3 here is CASSSQPRSNSPLHF. The CDR3 DNA sequence: TGTGCCAGCAGTTCGCAGCCACGGAGTAATTCACCCCTCCACTTT.

The V gene is TRBV27, the J gene TRBJ1-4; weak D call: TRBD1 (5 bases). The CDR3 totals 16 residues. V was cut by 0 bases and J by 7 bases, with 15 bases left in between. Germline V lookup: CDR1 MNHEY, CDR2 SMNVEV (reference sequence). The CDR3 is CASSLSRRGSREKLFF. CDR3 coding DNA: TGTGCCAGCAGTTTATCGCGAAGGGGATCACGTGAAAAACTGTTTTTT.

The gene calls are TRBV11-1 and TRBJ2-3, with 8 bases fitting TRBD1. The trim removed 5 bases at V and 2 bases at J, leaving 6 bases unmatched. The CDR3 is made up of 15 amino acids. The germline V gene encodes CDR1 SGHAT and CDR2 FQDESV (reference sequence). CDR3 nucleotide sequence: TGTGCCAGCAGCGATTGGACAGGGTACACAGATACGCAGTATTTT. Translation: CASSDWTGYTDTQYF.

This chain links TRBV10-1 with TRBJ2-7; TRBD2 might be the D (6 bases). The CDR3 loop spans 15 amino acids. Germline V lookup: CDR1 WNHNN, CDR2 SYGVQD (reference sequence). V was clipped by 2 bases and J by 3 bases, with 14 bases between them. The CDR3 region is CASSEGQGGIYEQYF. CDR3 DNA: TGCGCCAGCAGTGAGGGCCAGGGAGGAATCTACGAGCAGTACTTC.

The V and J genes are TRBV19 and TRBJ1-2; D unresolved. Per the germline V gene, CDR1 is LNHDA and CDR2 is SQIVND (reference sequence). The CDR3 contains 12 residues. With 3 bases removed from V and 7 bases from J, the gap between germline ends came to 9 bases. CDR3: CASSIGSRGYTF. DNA of the CDR3: TGTGCCAGTAGTATTGGGAGCCGTGGCTACACCTTC.

V and J are TRBV7-3 and TRBJ2-7; 7 nucleotides align to TRBD1. V was clipped by 3 bases and J by 2 bases; unmatched bases: 7. This CDR3 has 15 amino acids. Germline V gives CDR1 SGHTA, CDR2 FQGTGA. The CDR3 spells CASSFETGAPYEQYF. As DNA, the CDR3 is TGTGCCAGCAGCTTCGAAACAGGGGCCCCCTACGAGCAGTACTTC.

The rearrangement uses TRBV28 and TRBJ2-7, with 10 bases lining up with TRBD1. J gave up 0 bases and V 2 bases, and 7 bases lay outside the gene matches. Per the germline V gene, CDR1 is MDHEN and CDR2 is SYDVKM. CDR3 length: 17 residues. The CDR3 here is CASSLVGGQGSSYEQYF. The CDR3 bases are TGTGCCAGCAGTTTAGTAGGGGGACAGGGGAGCTCCTACGAGCAGTACTTC. The full variable domain, rest sourced from reference TRBV28 and TRBJ2-7, is DVKVTQSSRYLVKRTGEKVFLECVQDMDHENMFWYRQDPGLGLRLIYFSYDVKMKEKGDIPEGYSVSREKKERFSLILESASTNQTSMYLCASSLVGGQGSSYEQYFGPGTRLTVT.

This clone occurred a few times. The chain couples TRBV29-1 to TRBJ2-7; perhaps TRBD1 as D (5 bases). CDR3 length: 14 residues. V was cut by 2 bases and J by 0 bases, with 11 bases left in between. Germline V gene sequence: CDR1 SQVTM, CDR2 ANQGSEA. CDR3 DNA sequence: TGCAGCGTTGAAACCCCAGGGATCTCCTACGAGCAGTACTTC. Translation: CSVETPGISYEQYF.

CDR3 nucleotide sequence: TGTGCCAGCAGCATAGCGGGAACCATCCAAGAGACCCAGTACTTC. Amino acids: CASSIAGTIQETQYF. The J gene is TRBJ2-5, the V gene TRBV2; 8 nucleotides match TRBD2. This CDR3 spans 15 amino acids. Germline assignment: CDR1 SNHLY and CDR2 FYNNEI. The V and J ends lost 6 bases and 1 base, in that order; junction bases with no gene match: 7.

CDR3 in amino acids: CASSALGRGGEKLFF. DNA for the CDR3: TGTGCCAGCAGCGCCCTGGGAAGGGGCGGTGAAAAACTGTTTTTT. The chain recombines TRBV7-2 with TRBJ1-4, with D possibly matching TRBD1 (5 bases). The V end was cut by 5 bases, the J end by 7 bases, with 17 bases between. The length of the CDR3 is 15 residues. The germline CDR1 and CDR2 sequences are SGHTA and FQGNSA.

The sample holds a few counts of this clone. The gene calls are TRBV11-1 and TRBJ1-1; D is ambiguous. Germline CDR1 SGHAT, CDR2 FQDESV (reference sequence). Trimming removed 2 bases at V and 2 bases at J, with 9 bases between. This CDR3 has 14 amino acids. The CDR3 region has the DNA TGTGCCAGCAGCTTAATGGGAGCAAACACTGAAGCTTTCTTT. Translation gives CASSLMGANTEAFF.